A single sample is the source of the 29 T cell receptor beta chains below, sequenced in a study of technical replicates of blood from four donors. TCRdb's table, derived via immunoSEQ multiplex PCR, lists solely in-frame clones and lacks some. Seen here are about 76,000 clones, approximately 86% observed once, and the top ten hold 4.8%. What was sequenced was PBMCs. These receptors all come from a human donor in good health. Some clones in this sample may be carry-over from other donors' samples.

This chain joins TRBV6-1 and TRBJ2-7; D possibly corresponds to TRBD2 (5 bases). The CDR3 has 15 amino acids. Looked up from germline, CDR1 is MNHNS and CDR2 is SASEGT. Trimming shortened V by 7 bases and J by 2 bases, and 18 bases separated the two germline ends. In DNA form, the CDR3 reads TGTGCCAGCATAAGACTATGGACCGAAGCCTACGAGCAGTACTTC. It yields the protein CASIRLWTEAYEQYF.

The gene calls are TRBV11-3 and TRBJ2-7; D ambiguous. Trimming stripped 1 base from V and 1 base from J, with 5 bases between. CDR1 and CDR2 from the germline V gene are SGHNT and YENEEA. The CDR3 runs to 13 residues. In nucleotides, the CDR3 is TGTGCCAGCAGCTTAGGTGTATCCTACGAGCAGTACTTC. Translated, it gives CASSLGVSYEQYF. The complete variable domain, with remaining parts taken from reference TRBV11-3 and TRBJ2-7, reads EAGVVQSPRYKIIEKKQPVAFWCNPISGHNTLYWYLQNLGQGPELLIRYENEEAVDDSQLPKDRFSAERLKGVDSTLKIQPAELGDSAVYLCASSLGVSYEQYFGPGTRLTVT.

This chain uses TRBV7-2 with TRBJ2-2; D is undetermined. Trimming shortened V by 1 base and J by 2 bases, and 5 bases separated the two germline ends. Per the germline V gene, CDR1 is SGHTA and CDR2 is FQGNSA. The CDR3 is 14 residues long. CDR3 coding DNA: TGTGCCAGCAGCTTAGACACAAACACCGGGGAGCTGTTTTTT. This codes for CASSLDTNTGELFF.

This rearrangement joins TRBV2 to TRBJ2-1; 11 bases align to TRBD2. Trimming took 6 bases from V and 2 from J; bases not matched to a gene: 9. The CDR3 has 17 residues. Looked up from germline, CDR1 is SNHLY and CDR2 is FYNNEI. CDR3 DNA sequence: TGTGCCAGCAGACCTCCGGGACTAGCGGCCGCCTACAATGAGCAGTTCTTC. The encoded protein is CASRPPGLAAAYNEQFF.

The V call is TRBV5-4, the J call TRBJ1-4; 7 bases are shared with TRBD1. V shed 4 bases, J shed 4 bases, and the junction held 4 bases outside the gene matches. CDR3 size: 14 residues. Germline values: CDR1 SGHNT, CDR2 YYREEE (reference sequence). The CDR3 protein is CASSTGQINEKLFF. DNA of the CDR3: TGTGCCAGCAGCACGGGACAGATTAATGAAAAACTGTTTTTT.

The genes are TRBV18 and TRBJ1-1; D remains ambiguous. Per the germline V gene, CDR1 is KGHSH and CDR2 is LQKENI. The CDR3 sequence is 14 residues long. Trimming took 1 base from V and 0 from J, leaving 6 bases between them. CDR3 sequence: CASSPRDLNTEAFF. As DNA, the CDR3 is TGTGCCAGCTCACCACGCGATCTGAACACTGAAGCTTTCTTT.

This clone was picked up one time. The rearrangement joins TRBV9 to TRBJ2-7; TRBD2 matches at 8 bases. Germline loops: CDR1 SGDLS, CDR2 YYNGEE. The junction had 5 bases not matched to a gene; V was cut back by 3 bases and J by 3 bases. This CDR3 is built from 14 residues. Here the CDR3 DNA reads TGTGCCAGCAGCGAGGGACTAGTAAGCTACGAGCAGTACTTC. Its protein is CASSEGLVSYEQYF.

This clone turned up a few times. The V and J genes are TRBV4-1 and TRBJ2-7; TRBD1 agrees at 7 bases. The ends lost 1 base at V and 5 bases at J; junction bases unmatched: 8. The CDR3 covers 15 residues. Germline CDR1 reads MGHRA; CDR2 reads YSYEKL. This CDR3 is CASSQGVTGHDEQYF. For the CDR3, the DNA is TGCGCCAGCAGCCAAGGGGTGACAGGGCATGACGAGCAGTACTTC.

This rearrangement joins TRBV5-4 to TRBJ2-2; 10 bases map to TRBD1. The germline V gene has CDR1 SGHNT and CDR2 YYREEE (reference sequence). The V and J ends lost 1 base and 6 bases, in that order; junction bases with no gene match: 3. CDR3 size: 15 residues. This chain's CDR3 is CASSLRDRGSGELFF. The CDR3, as DNA: TGTGCCAGCAGCTTGAGGGACAGGGGATCCGGGGAGCTGTTTTTT. The full variable domain, in which reference TRBV5-4 and TRBJ2-2 provide the parts outside the CDR3, is ETGVTQSPTHLIKTRGQQVTLRCSSQSGHNTVSWYQQALGQGPQFIFQYYREEENGRGNFPPRFSGLQFPNYSSELNVNALELDDSALYLCASSLRDRGSGELFFGEGSRLTVL.

The chain joins TRBV9 to TRBJ2-1; 7 nucleotides match TRBD2. V was pared by 3 bases and J by 0 bases, with 3 bases of the junction left unmatched. The CDR3 extends over 15 amino acids. Germline CDR1 is SGDLS and CDR2 is YYNGEE. CDR3 coding DNA: TGTGCCAGCAGCGGGGGGGGGAGCTCCTACAATGAGCAGTTCTTC. Protein: CASSGGGSSYNEQFF.

The chain combines TRBV7-2 with TRBJ2-7, with 16 bases fitting TRBD2. J was trimmed by 6 bases and V by 3 bases; bases with no gene match: 5. Germline V gene data show CDR1 as SGHTA and CDR2 as FQGNSA. The CDR3 is 16 amino acids. The CDR3 coding sequence is TGTGCCAGCAGCTTCCCCGGGACTAGCGGGAGGGGCGAGCAGTACTTC. This gives the protein CASSFPGTSGRGEQYF. Supplemented by reference TRBV7-2 and TRBJ2-7, the full variable domain reads GAGVSQSPSNKVTEKGKDVELRCDPISGHTALYWYRQSLGQGLEFLIYFQGNSAPDKSGLPSDRFSAERTGGSVSTLTIQRTQQEDSAVYLCASSFPGTSGRGEQYFGPGTRLTVT.

The V call is TRBV6-5, the J call TRBJ2-7; TRBD2 aligns across 8 bases. The CDR3 extends over 15 amino acids. Germline CDR1 is MNHEY and CDR2 is SVGAGI. V trimming: 3 bases; J trimming: 2 bases; junction bases outside the gene matches: 6. The CDR3 loop reads CASSYLAGGPYEQYF. As DNA, the CDR3 is TGTGCCAGCAGTTATTTGGCGGGAGGACCCTACGAGCAGTACTTC.

The chain carries TRBV5-1 and TRBJ2-3; a weak D match, TRBD1 (6 bases). Germline V gene data show CDR1 as SGHRS and CDR2 as YFSETQ. The V end was cut by 4 bases, the J end by 4 bases, with 13 bases between. The CDR3 contains 14 residues. Written as DNA, the CDR3 is TGCGCCAGCAGCCCCGCCCGGACAGCAGATACGCAGTATTTT. Its translation is CASSPARTADTQYF.

The rearrangement uses TRBV28 and TRBJ1-5, with unresolved D. Germline values: CDR1 MDHEN, CDR2 SYDVKM. This CDR3 has 15 amino acids. V was shortened by 3 bases and J by 0 bases, with 9 bases between the two germline ends. The DNA for the CDR3 is TGTGCCAGCAGTTTTGGCAGGTTTAGCAATCAGCCCCAGCATTTT. Its protein product is CASSFGRFSNQPQHF.

The J gene is TRBJ2-1, the V gene TRBV7-2; the match to TRBD2 covers 14 bases. This CDR3 has 16 residues. Germline V gene lookup returns CDR1 SGHTA and CDR2 FQGNSA. V gave up 4 bases and J gave up 7 bases; unmatched junction bases: 6. Here the CDR3 DNA reads TGTGCCAGCAGCTCCCGCGGACTAGCGGGAGGAAATGAGCAGTTCTTC. This sequence encodes CASSSRGLAGGNEQFF.

The V and J genes are TRBV30 and TRBJ2-2, with TRBD2 matching over 10 bases. Germline CDR1 GTSNPN, CDR2 SVGIG (reference sequence). This CDR3 has 14 residues. The V gene end was trimmed by 5 bases and the J gene end by 6 bases; junction bases not matched to a gene: 6. CDR3 in amino acids: CAWGTSGKAGELFF. The CDR3 nucleotides are TGTGCCTGGGGAACTAGCGGGAAGGCCGGGGAGCTGTTTTTT.

CDR3 nucleotide sequence: TGTGCCAGCAGCGAAACGTCGGGTATGAACACTGAAGCTTTCTTT. Its protein product is CASSETSGMNTEAFF. The V call is TRBV6-6, the J call TRBJ1-1, with D unresolved. Trimming took off 6 bases at V and 0 bases at J, with 14 bases between the two ends. Germline loops: CDR1 MNHNY, CDR2 SVGAGI (reference sequence). CDR3 length equals 15 residues.

The CDR3 region is CASSVGRSGTDTQYF. The CDR3 nucleotides are TGTGCCAGCAGCGTAGGTCGGAGTGGCACAGATACGCAGTATTTT. The chain has TRBV9 and TRBJ2-3; D ambiguous. This CDR3 region has 15 residues. The V gene lost 0 bases and the J gene lost 1 base, with 9 bases spanning the gap. The germline CDR1 and CDR2 sequences are SGDLS and YYNGEE. The full variable domain, rest sourced from reference TRBV9 and TRBJ2-3, is DSGVTQTPKHLITATGQRVTLRCSPRSGDLSVYWYQQSLDQGLQFLIQYYNGEERAKGNILERFSAQQFPDLHSELNLSSLELGDSALYFCASSVGRSGTDTQYFGPGTRLTVL.

This clone was observed a few times. This sequence joins TRBV19 and TRBJ2-5; 8 bases are a match to TRBD2. With 11 bases clipped from V and 5 bases from J, the junction kept 7 bases outside the gene matches. CDR3 length: 12 amino acids. Germline lookup yields CDR1 LNHDA and CDR2 SQIVND (reference sequence). CDR3 in amino acids: CASFGREETQYF. For the CDR3, the DNA is TGTGCCTCATTCGGGAGGGAGGAGACCCAGTACTTC.

The J gene is TRBJ2-1, the V gene TRBV5-1, with 9 bases identical to TRBD2. Germline assignment: CDR1 SGHRS and CDR2 YFSETQ. V lost 2 bases to trimming and J lost 6 bases; unmatched junction nucleotides: 3. The CDR3 is 14 residues long. The CDR3 region is CASSFGTSPNEQFF. The CDR3 region has the DNA TGCGCCAGCAGCTTTGGGACTAGCCCCAATGAGCAGTTCTTC.

This chain connects TRBV2 to TRBJ1-1; TRBD1 is a possible D gene (5 bases). This CDR3 spans 16 amino acids. CDR1 SNHLY and CDR2 FYNNEI come from the germline V gene. The CDR3 nucleotides read TGTGCGATCAGAAGAGGACAAGATTTAATGAACACTGAAGCTTTCTTT. The encoded protein is CAIRRGQDLMNTEAFF.

The genes are TRBV7-3 and TRBJ2-7; a weak D match, TRBD2 (6 bases). Germline-derived CDR1 and CDR2 are SGHTA and FQGTGA. This CDR3 spans 13 amino acids. The V gene lost 3 bases and the J gene lost 9 bases, with 15 bases spanning the gap. The CDR3 loop reads CASSFSDGSTQYF. In DNA, the CDR3 is TGTGCCAGCAGCTTTAGTGACGGGAGTACGCAGTACTTC.

A single count supports this clone. V gene TRBV14 combines with J gene TRBJ1-3; 9 positions match TRBD1. The CDR3 has 16 residues. Germline loops: CDR1 SGHDN, CDR2 FVKESK. V shed 3 bases, J shed 1 base, and the junction held 4 bases outside the gene matches. The CDR3 coding sequence is TGTGCCAGCAGCCAGGGGACAGGGAGGTCTGGAAACACCATATATTTT. This sequence encodes CASSQGTGRSGNTIYF. The complete variable domain, with remaining parts taken from reference TRBV14 and TRBJ1-3, reads EAGVTQFPSHSVIEKGQTVTLRCDPISGHDNLYWYRRVMGKEIKFLLHFVKESKQDESGMPNNRFLAERTGGTYSTLKVQPAELEDSGVYFCASSQGTGRSGNTIYFGEGSWLTVV.

The chain carries TRBV6-5 and TRBJ2-2, with 11 bases matching TRBD2. The junction had 4 bases not matched to a gene; V was cut back by 4 bases and J by 6 bases. The CDR3 has 15 residues. The germline V gene has CDR1 MNHEY and CDR2 SVGAGI. CDR3 residues: CASSLAGGLPGELFF. CDR3 in DNA: TGTGCCAGCAGTTTAGCGGGGGGGCTTCCCGGGGAGCTGTTTTTT.

The V gene is TRBV7-2, the J gene TRBJ2-7; 13 positions match TRBD2. V trimming: 5 bases; J trimming: 4 bases; junction bases outside the gene matches: 8. Germline CDR1 is SGHTA and CDR2 is FQGNSA. The length of the CDR3 is 16 residues. CDR3: CASSGGRTSGGYEQYF. The CDR3 DNA reads TGTGCCAGCAGCGGCGGGCGGACTAGCGGGGGATACGAGCAGTACTTC.

CDR3 residues: CASSLDEQGGGYTF. The CDR3, as DNA: TGTGCCAGCAGCTTGGATGAACAGGGGGGTGGCTACACCTTC. The chain recombines TRBV7-6 with TRBJ1-2, with 8 bases aligning to TRBD1. The ends lost 3 bases at V and 7 bases at J; junction bases unmatched: 7. Germline V CDR1 and CDR2: SGHVS, FNYEAQ. This CDR3 region has 14 residues.

This clone is a singleton in its sample. V gene TRBV29-1 combines with J gene TRBJ1-5; tentatively, D is TRBD1 (5 bases). Trimming took off 6 bases at V and 7 bases at J, with 16 bases between the two ends. Germline CDR1 is SQVTM and CDR2 is ANQGSEA. The CDR3 length is 13 residues. CDR3 DNA sequence: TGCAGCGTCAATCCGCCAGGGATCCAGCCCCAGCATTTT. Protein product: CSVNPPGIQPQHF. The full variable domain, its missing parts supplied by reference TRBV29-1 and TRBJ1-5, is SAVISQKPSRDICQRGTSLTIQCQVDSQVTMMFWYRQQPGQSLTLIATANQGSEATYESGFVIDKFPISRPNLTFSTLTVSNMSPEDSSIYLCSVNPPGIQPQHFGDGTRLSIL.

The chain has TRBV5-1 and TRBJ1-1; 7 bases are shared with TRBD1. The V gene's germline CDR1 is SGHRS and CDR2 YFSETQ. V shed 4 bases and J 1 base; nucleotides not matched to a gene: 7. CDR3 length: 15 residues. This chain's CDR3 is CASSLAGTANTEAFF. Here the CDR3 DNA reads TGCGCCAGCAGCCTTGCCGGGACAGCGAACACTGAAGCTTTCTTT.

V and J are TRBV5-4 and TRBJ1-4, with a weak D call TRBD1 (6 bases). Germline CDR1 is SGHNT and CDR2 is YYREEE (reference sequence). V lost 2 bases and J lost 1, with 6 bases in between. The CDR3 length is 14 residues. The CDR3 DNA follows: TGTGCCAGCAGCTTACAGGGAACTAATGAAAAACTGTTTTTT. Amino acid sequence: CASSLQGTNEKLFF.